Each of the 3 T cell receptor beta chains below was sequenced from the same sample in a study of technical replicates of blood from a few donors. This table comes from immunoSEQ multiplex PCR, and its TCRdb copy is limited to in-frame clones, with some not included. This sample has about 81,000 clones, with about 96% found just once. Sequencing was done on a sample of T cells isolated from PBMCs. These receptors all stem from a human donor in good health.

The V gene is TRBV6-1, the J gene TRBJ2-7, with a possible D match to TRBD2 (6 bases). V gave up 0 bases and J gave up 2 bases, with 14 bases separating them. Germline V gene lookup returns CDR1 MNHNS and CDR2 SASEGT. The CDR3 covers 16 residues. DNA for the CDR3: TGTGCCAGCAGTGAAGCGGGACTTCTTGGGGCCTACGAGCAGTACTTC. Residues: CASSEAGLLGAYEQYF.

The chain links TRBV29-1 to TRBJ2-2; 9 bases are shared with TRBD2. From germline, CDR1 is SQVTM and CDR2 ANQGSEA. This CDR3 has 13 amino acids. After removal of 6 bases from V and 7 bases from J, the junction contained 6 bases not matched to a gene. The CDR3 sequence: CSVIAGEDGELFF. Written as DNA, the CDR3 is TGCAGCGTAATAGCGGGAGAGGACGGGGAGCTGTTTTTT.

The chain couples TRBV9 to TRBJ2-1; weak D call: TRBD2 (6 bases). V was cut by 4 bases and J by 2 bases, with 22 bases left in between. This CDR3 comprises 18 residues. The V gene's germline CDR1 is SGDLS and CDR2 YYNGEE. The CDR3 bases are TGTGCCAGCAGCCCCCGCCCCGGAAGCGGGCCTACCTACAATGAGCAGTTCTTC. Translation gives CASSPRPGSGPTYNEQFF.